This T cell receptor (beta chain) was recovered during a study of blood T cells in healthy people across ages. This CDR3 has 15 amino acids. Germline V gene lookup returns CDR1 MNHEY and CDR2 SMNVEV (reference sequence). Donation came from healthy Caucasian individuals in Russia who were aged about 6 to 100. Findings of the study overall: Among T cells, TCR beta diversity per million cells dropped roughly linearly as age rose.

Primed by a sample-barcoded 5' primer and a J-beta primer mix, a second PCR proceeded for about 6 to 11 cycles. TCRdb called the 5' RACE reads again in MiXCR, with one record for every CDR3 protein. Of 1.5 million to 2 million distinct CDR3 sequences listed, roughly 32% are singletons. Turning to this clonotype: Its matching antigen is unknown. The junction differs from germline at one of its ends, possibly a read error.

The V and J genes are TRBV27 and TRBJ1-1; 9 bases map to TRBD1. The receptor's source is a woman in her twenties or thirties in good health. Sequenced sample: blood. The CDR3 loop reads CAGSLPGQGLSEAFF. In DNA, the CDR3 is TGTGCCGGCAGTTTACCGGGACAGGGACTTTCGGAAGCTTTCTTT.